This section outlines one T cell receptor (beta chain) sequence together with its context. Antigen specificity is unknown. This specimen comes from a study of CD8+ T cells in alopecia areata. In the study overall: Treated patients were given 5 to 10 mg oral tofacitinib twice daily. Findings and limits, study-wide: Scalp samples also yield sequences from resident alphabeta T cells of normal skin.

Using a FACSAria, the CD4+ and CD8+ T cells were sorted from the PBMCs. Germline lookup yields CDR1 SEHNR and CDR2 FQNEAQ (reference sequence). The CDR3 loop spans 12 amino acids. The ends were cut back, 11 bases at V and 1 base at J, with 11 bases in the middle. As the sequencing template, cDNA was produced by extracting RNA and reverse transcribing it. The protocol was immunoSEQ multiplex PCR, while the TCRdb copy is restricted to in-frame clones and leaves out a portion. The table lists roughly 130,000 clones, 58% of them singletons. The origin of this receptor is a human donor with alopecia areata. The material sequenced was CD4+ T cells sorted from blood, taken at week 0. The chain links TRBV7-9 to TRBJ1-1; D is uncertain. The CDR3 coding sequence is TGTGCCGCAGCCACAACGAACACTGAAGCTTTCTTT. It yields the protein CAAATTNTEAFF.